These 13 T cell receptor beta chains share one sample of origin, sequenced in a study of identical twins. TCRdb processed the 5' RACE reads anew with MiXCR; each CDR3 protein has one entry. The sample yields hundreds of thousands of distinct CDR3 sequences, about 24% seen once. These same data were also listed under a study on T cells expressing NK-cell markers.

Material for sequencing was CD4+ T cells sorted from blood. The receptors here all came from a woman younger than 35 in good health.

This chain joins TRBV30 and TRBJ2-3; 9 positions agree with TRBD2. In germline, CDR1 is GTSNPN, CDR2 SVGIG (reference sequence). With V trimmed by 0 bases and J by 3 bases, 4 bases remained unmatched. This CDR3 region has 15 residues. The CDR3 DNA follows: TGTGCCTGGAGTGTCGGACTAGCGAAGACAGATACGCAGTATTTT. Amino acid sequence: CAWSVGLAKTDTQYF.

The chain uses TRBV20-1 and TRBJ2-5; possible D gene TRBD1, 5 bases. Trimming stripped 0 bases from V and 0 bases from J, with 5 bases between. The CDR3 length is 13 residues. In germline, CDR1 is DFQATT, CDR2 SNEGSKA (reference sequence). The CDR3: CSAREGHQETQYF. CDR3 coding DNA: TGCAGTGCTAGAGAGGGGCACCAAGAGACCCAGTACTTC.

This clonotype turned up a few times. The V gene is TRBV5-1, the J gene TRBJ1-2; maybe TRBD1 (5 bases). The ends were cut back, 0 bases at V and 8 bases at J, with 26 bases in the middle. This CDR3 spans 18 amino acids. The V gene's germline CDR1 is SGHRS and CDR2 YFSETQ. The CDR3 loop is CASSLGSPGTRGSGGYTF. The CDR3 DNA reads TGCGCCAGCAGCTTGGGGTCTCCCGGGACGAGGGGAAGTGGCGGCTACACCTTC.

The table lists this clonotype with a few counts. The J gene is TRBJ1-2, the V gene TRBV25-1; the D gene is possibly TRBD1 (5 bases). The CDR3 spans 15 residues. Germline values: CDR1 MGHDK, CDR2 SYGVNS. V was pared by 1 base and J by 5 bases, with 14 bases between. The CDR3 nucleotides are TGTGCCAGCAGTGAATGGCGGGGGTATGGTTATGGCTACACCTTC. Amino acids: CASSEWRGYGYGYTF.

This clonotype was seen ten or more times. CDR3 coding DNA: TGCAGCGTCCTTACCTACGAGCAGTACTTC. It specifies CSVLTYEQYF. This sequence joins TRBV29-1 and TRBJ2-7; D unresolved. Trimming cost V 6 bases and J 2 bases, with 5 bases left between them. Germline CDR1 is SQVTM and CDR2 is ANQGSEA. This CDR3 has 10 residues.

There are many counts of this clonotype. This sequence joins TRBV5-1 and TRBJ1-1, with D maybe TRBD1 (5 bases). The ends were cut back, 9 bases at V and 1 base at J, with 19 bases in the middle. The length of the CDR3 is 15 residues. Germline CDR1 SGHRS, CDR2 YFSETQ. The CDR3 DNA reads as TGCGCCACCAAACCGGGCCCGGGGCCGAACACTGAAGCTTTCTTT. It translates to CATKPGPGPNTEAFF.

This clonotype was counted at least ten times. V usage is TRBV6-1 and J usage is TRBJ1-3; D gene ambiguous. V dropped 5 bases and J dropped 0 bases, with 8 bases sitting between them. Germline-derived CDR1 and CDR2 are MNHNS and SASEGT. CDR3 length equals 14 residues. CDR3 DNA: TGTGCCAGCAGTCCGTGGGACTCTGGAAACACCATATATTTT. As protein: CASSPWDSGNTIYF.

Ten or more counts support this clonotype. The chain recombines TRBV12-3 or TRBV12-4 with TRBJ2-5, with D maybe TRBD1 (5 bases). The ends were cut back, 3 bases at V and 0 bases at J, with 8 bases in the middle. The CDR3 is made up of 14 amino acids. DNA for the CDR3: TGTGCCAGCAGTTTGGACACCTACCAAGAGACCCAGTACTTC. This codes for CASSLDTYQETQYF.

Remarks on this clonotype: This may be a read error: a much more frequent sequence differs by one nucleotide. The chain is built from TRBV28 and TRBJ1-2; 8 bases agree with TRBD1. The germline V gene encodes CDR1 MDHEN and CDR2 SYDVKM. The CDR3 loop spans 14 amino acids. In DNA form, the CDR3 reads TGTGCCAACAGTTCCCAGGACAGGGTCCATGGCTACACCTTC. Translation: CANSSQDRVHGYTF.

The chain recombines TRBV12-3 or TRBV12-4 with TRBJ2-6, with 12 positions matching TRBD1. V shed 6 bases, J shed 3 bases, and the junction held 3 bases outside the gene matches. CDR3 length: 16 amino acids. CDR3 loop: CASSRDRGLGANVLTF. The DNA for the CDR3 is TGTGCCAGCAGCCGGGACAGGGGGCTTGGGGCCAACGTCCTGACTTTC.

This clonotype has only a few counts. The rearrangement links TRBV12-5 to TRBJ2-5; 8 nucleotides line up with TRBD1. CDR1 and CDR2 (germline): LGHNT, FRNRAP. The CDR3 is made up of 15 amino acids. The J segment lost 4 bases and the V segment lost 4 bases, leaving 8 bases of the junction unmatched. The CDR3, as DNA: TGTGCTAGTGGTTCGCACAGGACAGGGATAGAGACCCAGTACTTC. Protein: CASGSHRTGIETQYF.

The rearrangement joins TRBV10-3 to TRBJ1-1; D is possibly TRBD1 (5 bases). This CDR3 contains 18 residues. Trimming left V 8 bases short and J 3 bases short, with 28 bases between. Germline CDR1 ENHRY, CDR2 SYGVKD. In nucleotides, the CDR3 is TGTGCCATCGCTCTAACTCAGGGAAGCGGGGCGGGGTACACTGAAGCTTTCTTT. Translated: CAIALTQGSGAGYTEAFF.

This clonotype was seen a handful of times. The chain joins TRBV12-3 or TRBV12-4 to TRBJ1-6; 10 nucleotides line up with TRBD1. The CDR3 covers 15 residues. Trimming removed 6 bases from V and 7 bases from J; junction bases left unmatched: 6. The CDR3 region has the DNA TGTGCCAGCAGGGTTTGGGGACAGGGGAATTCACCCCTCCACTTT. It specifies CASRVWGQGNSPLHF.